This T cell receptor (beta chain) was obtained from a study of T cell responses to AZD1222 COVID-19 vaccine. The V end lost 4 bases, the J end lost 9 bases, and 20 bases lay between the germline ends. This CDR3 comprises 16 residues. From germline, CDR1 is SGHTS and CDR2 YDEGEE. Assay used: immunoSEQ multiplex PCR; TCRdb lists only in-frame clones, some missing. The data show some 110,000 clones, approximately 87% seen once. The chain uses TRBV5-8 and TRBJ1-6; TRBD1 might be the D (5 bases). The TCR comes from an adult in good health. The sample in question was peripheral blood, obtained on day 0 of AZD1222 vaccination. DNA for the CDR3: TGTGCCAGCAGCCAGTATAGAAATAAGGGGATTTCACCCCTCCACTTT. Translated, it gives CASSQYRNKGISPLHF.